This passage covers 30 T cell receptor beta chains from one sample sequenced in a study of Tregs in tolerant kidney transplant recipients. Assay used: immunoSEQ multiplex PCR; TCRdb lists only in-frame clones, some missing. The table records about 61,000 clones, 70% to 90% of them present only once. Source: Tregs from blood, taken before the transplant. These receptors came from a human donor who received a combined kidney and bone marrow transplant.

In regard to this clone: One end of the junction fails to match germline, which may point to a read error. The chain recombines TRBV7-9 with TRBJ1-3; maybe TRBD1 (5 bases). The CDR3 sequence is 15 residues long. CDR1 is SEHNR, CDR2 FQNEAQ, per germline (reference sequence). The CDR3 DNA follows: TGTGCCAGCAGCTTAGGTACCGGGGCTGGAAACGCCATATATTTT. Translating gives CASSLGTGAGNAIYF.

In DNA, the CDR3 is TGTGCCAGCAGCTTAGTGGTCCTAACTGGGGCCAACGTCCTGACTTTC. It specifies CASSLVVLTGANVLTF. This rearrangement joins TRBV7-9 to TRBJ2-6; no definite D call. V shed 1 base and J shed 2 bases, with 9 bases lying between them. Germline loops: CDR1 SEHNR, CDR2 FQNEAQ (reference sequence). CDR3 length: 16 amino acids.

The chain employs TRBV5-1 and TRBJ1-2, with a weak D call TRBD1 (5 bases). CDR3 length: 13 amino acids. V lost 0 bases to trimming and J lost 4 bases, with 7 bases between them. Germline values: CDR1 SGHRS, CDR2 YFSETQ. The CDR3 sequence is CASSLGGPYGYTF. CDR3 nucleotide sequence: TGCGCCAGCAGCTTGGGGGGCCCCTATGGCTACACCTTC.

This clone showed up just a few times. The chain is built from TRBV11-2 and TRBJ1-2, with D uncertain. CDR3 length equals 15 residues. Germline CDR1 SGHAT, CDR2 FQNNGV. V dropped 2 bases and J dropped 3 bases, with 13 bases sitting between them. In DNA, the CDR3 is TGTGCCAGCAGCTTAACCCCCCTGTCAGACTATGGCTACACCTTC. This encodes CASSLTPLSDYGYTF.

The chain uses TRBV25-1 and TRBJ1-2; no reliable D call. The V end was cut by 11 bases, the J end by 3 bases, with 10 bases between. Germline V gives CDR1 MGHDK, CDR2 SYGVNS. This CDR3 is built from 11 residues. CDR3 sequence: CAVGLYYGYTF. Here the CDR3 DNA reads TGTGCCGTCGGTTTGTACTATGGCTACACCTTC.

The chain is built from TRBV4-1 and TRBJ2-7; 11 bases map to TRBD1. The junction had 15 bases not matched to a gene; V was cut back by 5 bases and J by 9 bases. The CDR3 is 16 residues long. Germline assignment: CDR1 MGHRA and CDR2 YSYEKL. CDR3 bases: TGCGCCAGCAGCTCAGGACAGGGGGCTGAGATCTTCGGGCAGTACTTC. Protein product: CASSSGQGAEIFGQYF.

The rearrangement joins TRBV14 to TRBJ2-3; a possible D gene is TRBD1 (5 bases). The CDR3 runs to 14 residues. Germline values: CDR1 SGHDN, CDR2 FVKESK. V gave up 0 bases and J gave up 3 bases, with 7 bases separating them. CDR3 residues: CASSQETGTDTQYF. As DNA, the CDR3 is TGTGCCAGCAGCCAAGAAACAGGAACAGATACGCAGTATTTT.

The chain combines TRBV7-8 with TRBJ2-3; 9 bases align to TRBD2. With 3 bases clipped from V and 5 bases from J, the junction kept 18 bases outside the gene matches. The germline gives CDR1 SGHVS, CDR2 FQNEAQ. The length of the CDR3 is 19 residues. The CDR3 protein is CASSLRTRLADRVGDTQYF. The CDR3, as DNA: TGTGCCAGCAGCTTGCGCACCAGACTAGCGGATAGAGTGGGAGATACGCAGTATTTT.

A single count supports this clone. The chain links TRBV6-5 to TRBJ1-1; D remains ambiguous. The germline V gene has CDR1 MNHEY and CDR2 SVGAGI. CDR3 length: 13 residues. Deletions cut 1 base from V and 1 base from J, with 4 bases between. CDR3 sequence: CASSYLANTEAFF. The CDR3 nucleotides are TGTGCCAGCAGTTACTTGGCGAACACTGAAGCTTTCTTT.

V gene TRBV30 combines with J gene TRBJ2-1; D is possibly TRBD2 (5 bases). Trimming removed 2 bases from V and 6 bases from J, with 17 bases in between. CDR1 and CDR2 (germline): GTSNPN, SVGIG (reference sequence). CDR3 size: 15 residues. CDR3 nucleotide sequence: TGTGCCTGGAGTCTTAAAGGACTCCTCTTCAATGAGCAGTTCTTC. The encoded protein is CAWSLKGLLFNEQFF.

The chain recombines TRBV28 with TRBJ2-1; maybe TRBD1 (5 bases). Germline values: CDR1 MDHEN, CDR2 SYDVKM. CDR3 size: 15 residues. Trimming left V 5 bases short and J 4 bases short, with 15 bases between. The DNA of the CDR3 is TGTGCCAGCAGTCCCAGGGTAGGCGGATACAATGAGCAGTTCTTC. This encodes CASSPRVGGYNEQFF.

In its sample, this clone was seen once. CDR3 protein: CASSDDRGTYNEQFF. The CDR3 DNA sequence: TGTGCCAGCAGCGACGACAGGGGAACCTACAATGAGCAGTTCTTC. V and J are TRBV2 and TRBJ2-1; 8 positions match TRBD1. This CDR3 contains 15 residues. V lost 6 bases and J lost 2; bases outside the gene matches: 6. Germline V CDR1 and CDR2: SNHLY, FYNNEI.

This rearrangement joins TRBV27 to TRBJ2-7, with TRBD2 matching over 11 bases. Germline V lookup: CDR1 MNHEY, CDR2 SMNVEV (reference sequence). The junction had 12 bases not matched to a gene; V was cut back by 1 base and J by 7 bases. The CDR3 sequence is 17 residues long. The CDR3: CASSLFTSGGSHQEQYF. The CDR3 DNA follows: TGTGCCAGCAGTTTATTTACTAGCGGGGGCTCTCACCAGGAGCAGTACTTC.

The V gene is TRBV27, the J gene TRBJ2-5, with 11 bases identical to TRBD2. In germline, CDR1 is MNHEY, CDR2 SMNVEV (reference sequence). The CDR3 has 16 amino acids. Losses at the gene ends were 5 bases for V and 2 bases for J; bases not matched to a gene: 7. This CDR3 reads CASSRGRTSGQETQYF. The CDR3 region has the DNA TGTGCCAGCAGTCGGGGCAGGACTAGCGGGCAAGAGACCCAGTACTTC.

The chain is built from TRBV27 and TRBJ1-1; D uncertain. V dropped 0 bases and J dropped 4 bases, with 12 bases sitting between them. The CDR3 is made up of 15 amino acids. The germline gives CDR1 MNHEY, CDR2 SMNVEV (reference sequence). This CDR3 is CASSLSGFGSTEAFF. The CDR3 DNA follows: TGTGCCAGCAGTTTATCAGGGTTTGGGAGCACTGAAGCTTTCTTT.

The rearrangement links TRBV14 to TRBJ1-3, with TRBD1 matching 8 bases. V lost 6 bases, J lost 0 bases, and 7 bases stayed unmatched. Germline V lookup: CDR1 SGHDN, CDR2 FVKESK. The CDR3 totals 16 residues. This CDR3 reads CASSRQGLYSGNTIYF. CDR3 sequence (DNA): TGTGCCAGCAGTCGACAGGGGTTGTACTCTGGAAACACCATATATTTT.

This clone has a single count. CDR3 amino acids: CASTSPGWTRGYTF. CDR3 nucleotide sequence: TGTGCCAGCACCTCCCCCGGGTGGACGCGGGGCTACACCTTC. The chain links TRBV11-2 to TRBJ1-2; D is unresolved. CDR3 length: 14 amino acids. With 7 bases removed from V and 8 bases from J, the gap between germline ends came to 20 bases. Germline CDR1 and CDR2: SGHAT and FQNNGV.

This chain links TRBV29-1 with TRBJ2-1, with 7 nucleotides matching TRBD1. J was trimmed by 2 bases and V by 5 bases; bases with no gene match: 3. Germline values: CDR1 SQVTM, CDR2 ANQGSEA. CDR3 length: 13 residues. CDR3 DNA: TGCAGCGTTTTTCAGGGGGCCTACAATGAGCAGTTCTTC. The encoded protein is CSVFQGAYNEQFF.

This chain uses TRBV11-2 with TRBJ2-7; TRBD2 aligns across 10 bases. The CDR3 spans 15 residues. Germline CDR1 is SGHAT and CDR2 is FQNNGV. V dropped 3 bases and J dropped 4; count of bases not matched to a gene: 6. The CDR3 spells CASSFTSGVVYEQYF. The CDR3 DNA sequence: TGTGCCAGCAGCTTTACTAGCGGGGTCGTGTACGAGCAGTACTTC.

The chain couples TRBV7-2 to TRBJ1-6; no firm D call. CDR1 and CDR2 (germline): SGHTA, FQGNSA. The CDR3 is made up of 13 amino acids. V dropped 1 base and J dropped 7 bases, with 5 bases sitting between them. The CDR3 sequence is CASSLVTNSPLHF. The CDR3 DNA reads TGTGCCAGCAGCTTAGTGACCAATTCACCCCTCCACTTT.

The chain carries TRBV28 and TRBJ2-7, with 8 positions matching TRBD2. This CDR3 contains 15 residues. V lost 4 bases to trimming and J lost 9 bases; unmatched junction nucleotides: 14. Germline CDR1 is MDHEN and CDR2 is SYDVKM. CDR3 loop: CASSSDRLRGGVQYF. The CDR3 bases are TGTGCCAGCAGTTCTGACAGATTACGGGGGGGAGTGCAGTACTTC.

The CDR3 spells CASRRRGRRLGSYEQYF. CDR3 nucleotides: TGCGCCAGCAGGCGGCGAGGCAGGAGACTAGGTTCCTACGAGCAGTACTTC. The gene calls are TRBV23-1 and TRBJ2-7, with D possibly being TRBD2 (6 bases). TRBV23-1 belongs to the ORF category, with a function that is uncertain. V dropped 6 bases and J dropped 1 base, with 22 bases sitting between them. The CDR3 totals 17 residues.

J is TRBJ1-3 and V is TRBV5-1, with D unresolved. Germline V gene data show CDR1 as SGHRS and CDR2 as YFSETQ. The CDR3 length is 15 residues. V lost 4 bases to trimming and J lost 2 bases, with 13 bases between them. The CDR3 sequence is CASSRTSGAGNTIYF. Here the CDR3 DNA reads TGCGCCAGCAGCCGTACGTCGGGTGCTGGAAACACCATATATTTT.

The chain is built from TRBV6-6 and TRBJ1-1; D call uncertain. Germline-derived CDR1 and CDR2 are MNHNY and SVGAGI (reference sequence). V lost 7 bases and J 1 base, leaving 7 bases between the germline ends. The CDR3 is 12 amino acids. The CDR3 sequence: CASKTWNTEAFF. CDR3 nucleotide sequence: TGTGCCAGCAAGACTTGGAACACTGAAGCTTTCTTT.

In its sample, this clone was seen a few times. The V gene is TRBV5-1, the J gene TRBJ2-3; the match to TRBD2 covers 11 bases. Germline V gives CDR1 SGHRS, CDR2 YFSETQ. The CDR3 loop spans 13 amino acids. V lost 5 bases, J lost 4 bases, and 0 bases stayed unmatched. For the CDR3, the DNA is TGCGCCAGCAGGACTAGCGGGGCAGATACGCAGTATTTT. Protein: CASRTSGADTQYF.

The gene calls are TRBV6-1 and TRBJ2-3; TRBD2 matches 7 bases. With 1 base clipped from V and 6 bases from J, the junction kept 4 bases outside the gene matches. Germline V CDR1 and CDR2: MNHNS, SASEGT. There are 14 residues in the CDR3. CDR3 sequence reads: CASSEGGGVDTQYF. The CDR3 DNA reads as TGTGCCAGCAGTGAAGGGGGAGGGGTGGATACGCAGTATTTT.

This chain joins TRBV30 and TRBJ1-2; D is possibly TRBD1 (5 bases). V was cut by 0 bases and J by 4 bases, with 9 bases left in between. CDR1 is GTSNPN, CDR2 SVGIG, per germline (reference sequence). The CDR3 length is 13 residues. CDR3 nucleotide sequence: TGTGCCTGGAGTGTAAAGGGACCCTATGGCTACACCTTC. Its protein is CAWSVKGPYGYTF.

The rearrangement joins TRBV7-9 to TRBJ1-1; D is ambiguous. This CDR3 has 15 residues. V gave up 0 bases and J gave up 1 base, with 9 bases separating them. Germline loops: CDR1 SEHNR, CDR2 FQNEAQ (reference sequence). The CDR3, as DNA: TGTGCCAGCAGCTTAGCTTCGACGCCGAACACTGAAGCTTTCTTT. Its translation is CASSLASTPNTEAFF.

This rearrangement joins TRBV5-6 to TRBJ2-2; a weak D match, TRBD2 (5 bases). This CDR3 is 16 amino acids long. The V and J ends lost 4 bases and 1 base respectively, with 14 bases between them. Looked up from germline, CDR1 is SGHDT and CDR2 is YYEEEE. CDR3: CASSPVVAGNTGELFF. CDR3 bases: TGTGCCAGCAGCCCCGTTGTGGCGGGGAACACCGGGGAGCTGTTTTTT.

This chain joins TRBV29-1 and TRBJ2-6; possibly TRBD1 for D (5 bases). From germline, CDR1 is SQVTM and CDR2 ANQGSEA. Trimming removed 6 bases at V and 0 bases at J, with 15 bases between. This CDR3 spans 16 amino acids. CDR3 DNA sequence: TGCAGCGTAATCCCAAGGGGTAGCTCTGGGGCCAACGTCCTGACTTTC. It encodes CSVIPRGSSGANVLTF.